The 9 T cell receptor beta chains listed next were all sequenced from one sample in a study of beta chain features in type 1 diabetes. Sequencing targeted expressed TCRB transcripts, as all isolated RNA had been reverse transcribed. Produced via immunoSEQ multiplex PCR; TCRdb's table is partial and in-frame only. This sample has some 330,000 clones, with roughly 12% found just once. Findings of the study overall: For Type 1 diabetes patients, all four CD4+ subsets carried TCRB CDR3s that were moderately but significantly shorter.

Their antigens are not known. The specimen sequenced was naive CD4+ T cells from blood. These receptors originate from a woman aged 18-29 years with type 1 diabetes.

This clone was detected only a few times. The gene calls are TRBV7-3 and TRBJ2-5; possibly TRBD1 for D (6 bases). The germline V gene encodes CDR1 SGHTA and CDR2 FQGTGA. The CDR3 runs to 14 residues. Between the trimmed V and J ends, which lost 5 bases and 6 bases, there was a span of 16 bases. The CDR3 spells CASSLHVGAQTQYF. The CDR3 region has the DNA TGTGCCAGCAGCCTCCATGTGGGGGCACAGACCCAGTACTTC.

This clone has just a few counts. The chain recombines TRBV4-1 with TRBJ1-5; TRBD1 aligns across 8 bases. V lost 3 bases and J lost 6; bases outside the gene matches: 7. This CDR3 is 15 amino acids long. From germline, CDR1 is MGHRA and CDR2 YSYEKL. Here the CDR3 DNA reads TGCGCCAGCAGCCAGACACAGGGGGGAGGTCAGCCCCAGCATTTT. Its protein product is CASSQTQGGGQPQHF.

The rearrangement links TRBV2 to TRBJ1-5; 7 positions match TRBD1. CDR1 SNHLY and CDR2 FYNNEI come from the germline V gene. V was pared by 4 bases and J by 4 bases, with 4 bases of the junction left unmatched. The CDR3 contains 14 residues. The CDR3: CASSGGQPNQPQHF. CDR3 bases: TGTGCCAGCAGTGGGGGACAGCCTAATCAGCCCCAGCATTTT.

The V and J genes are TRBV21-1 and TRBJ2-3; the D segment call TRBD1 is taken from the table without a DNA check. TRBV21-1 is designated a pseudogene. The CDR3 is 15 amino acids. The CDR3 here is CASSKLGGLIGGQYF. In DNA, the CDR3 is TGTGCCAGCAGCAAGTTAGGGGGCCTAATAGGAGGGCAGTATTTT.

V is TRBV4-3 and J is TRBJ1-1; D is ambiguous. The V end lost 4 bases, the J end lost 6 bases, and 12 bases lay between the germline ends. This CDR3 has 13 residues. Germline loops: CDR1 LGHNA, CDR2 YSLEER. The chain's CDR3 is CASSRDFNAEAFF. CDR3 DNA sequence: TGCGCCAGCAGCCGCGACTTCAATGCTGAAGCTTTCTTT.

The table lists this clone with a few counts. In DNA form, the CDR3 reads TGCGCCAGCAGCCTCTTAGCGGAAACCTACGAGCAGTACTTC. This codes for CASSLLAETYEQYF. V is TRBV5-1 and J is TRBJ2-7; possible D gene TRBD2, 6 bases. The germline V gene encodes CDR1 SGHRS and CDR2 YFSETQ. The CDR3 contains 14 residues. V was cut by 4 bases and J by 2 bases, with 13 bases left in between.

This clone has just a few counts. The chain carries TRBV11-2 and TRBJ2-1, with TRBD1 identical over 9 bases. CDR3 length: 16 amino acids. Germline-derived CDR1 and CDR2 are SGHAT and FQNNGV. The J segment lost 5 bases and the V segment lost 6 bases, leaving 11 bases of the junction unmatched. The DNA for the CDR3 is TGTGCCAGCAGACCTCTAACAGGGGGCGTCCACAATGAGCAGTTCTTC. Residues: CASRPLTGGVHNEQFF.

There are a few counts of this clone. The genes are TRBV7-2 and TRBJ2-1; tentatively, D is TRBD2 (5 bases). The germline V gene encodes CDR1 SGHTA and CDR2 FQGNSA. The CDR3 consists of 14 residues. The V and J ends lost 10 bases and 6 bases respectively, with 19 bases between them. The CDR3 spells CATTDWPTLNEQFF. The CDR3 DNA reads as TGTGCCACAACGGACTGGCCAACCCTCAATGAGCAGTTCTTC.

The sample holds a few counts of this clone. This chain links TRBV7-9 with TRBJ2-7; 8 bases align to TRBD1. This CDR3 contains 17 residues. Germline trimming cut 5 bases from V and 1 base from J; bases unmatched to any gene: 13. The V gene's germline CDR1 is SEHNR and CDR2 FQNEAQ (reference sequence). The CDR3 nucleotides are TGTGCCAGCAGCCTCATAACCGACAGGGGCTATTCCTACGAGCAGTACTTC. Translating it yields CASSLITDRGYSYEQYF. Complete variable domain (other parts from reference TRBV7-9 and TRBJ2-7): DTGVSQNPRHKITKRGQNVTFRCDPISEHNRLYWYRQTLGQGPEFLTYFQNEAQLEKSRLLSDRFSAERPKGSFSTLEIQRTEQGDSAMYLCASSLITDRGYSYEQYFGPGTRLTVT.